A selection of T cell receptor beta chains follows, all from one sample in a study of CD8+ T cells in alopecia areata. TCRdb keeps only in-frame clones here, not all; method: immunoSEQ multiplex PCR. The table records under 4,000 clones, approximately 79% of them present only once. Sequencing used skin, obtained at week 24, from a patient treated with tofacitinib. The receptors derive from a human donor with alopecia areata. Each CDR3 is given with its conserved first and last residue. The D gene is left open where the match is weak. The size field is filled for only some rows; it gives once, few, many or a size class.

J gene | clone size | D gene | V gene | CDR3 protein | CDR3 DNA
TRBJ2-7 | few | . | TRBV7-9 | CASSGEGQGYEQYF | TGTGCCAGCAGCGGAGAGGGACAAGGCTACGAGCAGTACTTC
TRBJ1-1 | . | . | TRBV7-2 | CASSLWQNTEAFF | TGTGCCAGCAGCTTGTGGCAGAACACTGAAGCTTTCTTT
TRBJ2-5 | . | TRBD2 | TRBV5-4 | CASSGRGEYQETQYF | TGTGCCAGCAGCGGGCGGGGGGAGTACCAAGAGACCCAGTACTTC
TRBJ2-7 | . | TRBD1 | TRBV6-5 | CASARGSSYEQYF | TGTGCCAGCGCCAGGGGGAGCTCCTACGAGCAGTACTTC
TRBJ1-1 | . | . | TRBV4-3 | CASSLNPLNTEAFF | TGCGCCAGCAGCCTAAACCCCTTGAACACTGAAGCTTTCTTT
TRBJ2-6 | . | . | TRBV5-8 | CASSLMASGANVLTF | TGTGCCAGCAGCTTGATGGCCTCTGGGGCCAACGTCCTGACTTTC
TRBJ1-2 | . | . | TRBV15 | CATSRTGTDYGYTF | TGTGCCACCAGCAGAACCGGGACCGATTATGGCTACACCTTC
TRBJ2-4 | . | TRBD1 | TRBV7-2 | CASSPQGGGQNIQYF | TGTGCCAGCAGCCCCCAAGGGGGCGGTCAAAACATTCAGTACTTC
TRBJ2-1 | . | TRBD2 | TRBV7-9 | CASSLAPGGRGGRGEQFF | TGTGCCAGCAGCTTAGCCCCCGGCGGGCGGGGGGGCCGAGGTGAGCAGTTCTTC
TRBJ2-5 | . | TRBD2 | TRBV2 | CASSISGVGTQYF | TGTGCCAGCAGTATTAGCGGGGTGGGGACCCAGTACTTC
TRBJ2-1 | . | TRBD1 | TRBV11-2 | CASSSGQGANEQFF | TGTGCCAGCAGCTCGGGACAGGGGGCGAATGAGCAGTTCTTC
TRBJ2-3 | . | . | TRBV7-2 | CASSPAGGKADTQYF | TGTGCCAGCAGTCCTGCAGGCGGTAAGGCAGATACGCAGTATTTT
TRBJ1-4 | . | TRBD1 | TRBV5-1 | CASSRQGARANEKLFF | TGCGCCAGCAGCCGACAGGGGGCGCGGGCTAATGAAAAACTGTTTTTT
TRBJ2-7 | few | . | TRBV11-3 | CASSLGYYEQYF | TGTGCCAGCAGCTTGGGGTATTACGAGCAGTACTTC
TRBJ2-7 | . | . | TRBV7-8 | CASTSYGPGYEQYF | TGTGCCAGCACCAGCTACGGACCTGGTTACGAGCAGTACTTC
TRBJ1-5 | few | . | TRBV21-1 | CASSNGRGSAQPQHF | TGTGCCAGCAGCAATGGCAGGGGGTCGGCTCAGCCCCAGCATTTT
TRBJ2-1 | . | TRBD2 | TRBV4-3 | CASSQESGGLYNEQFF | TGCGCCAGCAGCCAAGAATCGGGGGGGCTCTACAATGAGCAGTTCTTC
TRBJ2-3 | . | . | TRBV18 | CASSPPGLASDTQYF | TGTGCCAGCTCACCACCCGGGCTAGCATCAGATACGCAGTATTTT
TRBJ2-7 | . | . | TRBV4-2 | CASSQEFGRRYEQYF | TGTGCCAGCAGCCAAGAATTTGGCCGTCGCTACGAGCAGTACTTC
TRBJ2-4 | . | . | TRBV6-5 | CASGPGNPPKNIQYF | TGTGCCAGCGGACCAGGAAACCCCCCGAAAAACATTCAGTACTTC
TRBJ2-5 | . | TRBD2 | TRBV5-5 | CASTPLAYQETQYF | TGTGCCAGCACCCCACTAGCGTACCAAGAGACCCAGTACTTC
TRBJ2-4 | . | . | TRBV5-4 | CASSSLRDAAKNIQYF | TGTGCCAGCAGCTCACTCCGGGACGCAGCCAAAAACATTCAGTACTTC
TRBJ2-3 | . | TRBD1 | TRBV7-8 | CASSLGLGTGPDTQYF | TGTGCCAGCAGCTTAGGGCTCGGGACAGGGCCAGATACGCAGTATTTT
TRBJ2-3 | . | TRBD1 | TRBV4-1 | CASSQEDRGQDTQYF | TGCGCCAGCAGCCAAGAGGACAGGGGGCAGGATACGCAGTATTTT
TRBJ2-7 | . | TRBD1 | TRBV10-3 | CAISEPPGQGSYEQYF | TGTGCCATCAGTGAGCCCCCGGGACAGGGAAGCTACGAGCAGTACTTC
TRBJ1-4 | few | . | TRBV5-1 | CASSLTGRRGEKLFF | TGCGCCAGCAGCTTGACAGGAAGACGGGGGGAAAAACTGTTTTTT
TRBJ1-1 | . | . | TRBV6-4 | CASSGEENTEAFF | TGTGCCAGCAGTGGGGAGGAGAACACTGAAGCTTTCTTT
TRBJ1-2 | . | . | TRBV7-2 | CASSRERDGYTF | TGTGCCAGCAGCAGAGAACGGGATGGCTACACCTTC
TRBJ2-7 | . | . | TRBV7-9 | CASSRSEGTFLGEQYF | TGTGCCAGCAGCCGAAGTGAGGGGACGTTTTTAGGAGAGCAGTACTTC
TRBJ2-7 | . | . | TRBV6-6 | CASSPRGYEQYF | TGTGCCAGCAGCCCACGGGGCTACGAGCAGTACTTC
TRBJ2-7 | . | . | TRBV19 | CASSDLDRTREYF | TGTGCCAGTAGCGACCTAGACCGAACCCGGGAGTACTTC
TRBJ1-2 | . | . | TRBV29-1 | CSVDKTGGGYTF | TGCAGCGTTGATAAGACTGGGGGGGGCTACACCTTC
TRBJ2-3 | few | TRBD2 | TRBV7-9 | CASSLAAGGSSDTQYF | TGTGCCAGCAGCTTAGCAGCGGGGGGTTCGTCAGATACGCAGTATTTT
TRBJ1-1 | . | . | TRBV7-8 | CASSLQRFGGTEAFF | TGTGCCAGCAGCTTACAAAGGTTTGGGGGCACTGAAGCTTTCTTT
TRBJ1-1 | few | . | TRBV18 | CASSPPGDTEAFF | TGTGCCAGCTCACCACCGGGGGACACTGAAGCTTTCTTT
TRBJ2-5 | . | TRBD2 | TRBV5-4 | CASSTGTNQETQYF | TGTGCCAGCAGCACGGGGACTAACCAAGAGACCCAGTACTTC
TRBJ1-2 | . | TRBD1 | TRBV30 | CAWTSTGRGRDYGYTF | TGTGCCTGGACCTCCACAGGGAGGGGGCGCGACTATGGCTACACCTTC
TRBJ2-5 | . | TRBD1 | TRBV7-6 | CASSFGSRTGGETQYF | TGTGCCAGCAGCTTCGGCTCAAGGACAGGGGGCGAGACCCAGTACTTC
TRBJ2-7 | . | . | TRBV2 | CASKRQLYEQYF | TGTGCCAGCAAGAGACAGCTCTACGAGCAGTACTTC
TRBJ2-3 | . | . | TRBV19 | CASSGSWDTQYF | TGTGCCAGTAGCGGGTCCTGGGATACGCAGTATTTT
TRBJ2-1 | . | TRBD2 | TRBV4-1 | CASSQVDMGFRGGNEQFF | TGCGCCAGCAGCCAAGTAGATATGGGCTTTCGGGGGGGCAATGAGCAGTTCTTC
TRBJ1-1 | . | TRBD1 | TRBV4-1 | CASSQDRLGTGSTEAFF | TGCGCCAGCAGCCAAGACAGATTAGGGACAGGGAGCACTGAAGCTTTCTTT
TRBJ1-4 | . | . | TRBV2 | CASSEGFSWTAEKLFF | TGTGCCAGCAGTGAGGGGTTTTCCTGGACAGCTGAAAAACTGTTTTTT
TRBJ1-4 | . | TRBD1 | TRBV7-8 | CASSLHRGYNEKLFF | TGTGCCAGCAGCTTACACAGGGGTTATAATGAAAAACTGTTTTTT
TRBJ1-5 | . | TRBD1 | TRBV2 | CASQLDRISNQPQHF | TGTGCCAGCCAACTGGACAGGATTAGCAATCAGCCCCAGCATTTT
TRBJ2-7 | . | . | TRBV2 | CASSATWANYEQYF | TGTGCCAGCAGCGCGACTTGGGCCAACTACGAGCAGTACTTC
TRBJ1-2 | . | . | TRBV11-2 | CASSPQRGLRNYGYTF | TGTGCCAGCAGCCCCCAGCGGGGGCTCAGGAACTATGGCTACACCTTC
TRBJ1-1 | . | TRBD1 | TRBV7-9 | CASSSTGGAFF | TGTGCCAGCAGCTCCACAGGGGGAGCTTTCTTT
TRBJ2-3 | . | TRBD1 | TRBV14 | CASSQAGGDTQYF | TGTGCCAGCAGCCAAGCAGGGGGAGATACGCAGTATTTT
TRBJ2-3 | . | TRBD2 | TRBV10-1 | CASSESGGPTDTQYF | TGCGCCAGCAGTGAGAGCGGGGGGCCCACAGATACGCAGTATTTT
TRBJ2-3 | . | . | TRBV7-2 | CASSLLSRDTQYF | TGTGCCAGCAGCTTACTCTCCCGAGATACGCAGTATTTT
TRBJ1-2 | . | . | TRBV6-5 | CASSYSFRDTAYGYTF | TGTGCCAGCAGTTACTCCTTCCGGGACACCGCTTATGGCTACACCTTC
TRBJ1-2 | . | . | TRBV7-2 | CASSLLREGSYGYTF | TGTGCCAGCAGCTTACTGCGGGAGGGGAGCTATGGCTACACCTTC
TRBJ2-3 | once | . | TRBV29-1 | CSVEGATSTDTQYF | TGCAGCGTTGAAGGGGCAACTAGCACAGATACGCAGTATTTT
TRBJ2-7 | . | . | TRBV6-5 | CASSYTPGYEQYF | TGTGCCAGCAGTTACACCCCTGGGTACGAGCAGTACTTC
TRBJ1-1 | . | TRBD1 | TRBV10-3 | CAISTTGTDTEAFF | TGTGCCATCAGTACGACAGGGACGGACACTGAAGCTTTCTTT